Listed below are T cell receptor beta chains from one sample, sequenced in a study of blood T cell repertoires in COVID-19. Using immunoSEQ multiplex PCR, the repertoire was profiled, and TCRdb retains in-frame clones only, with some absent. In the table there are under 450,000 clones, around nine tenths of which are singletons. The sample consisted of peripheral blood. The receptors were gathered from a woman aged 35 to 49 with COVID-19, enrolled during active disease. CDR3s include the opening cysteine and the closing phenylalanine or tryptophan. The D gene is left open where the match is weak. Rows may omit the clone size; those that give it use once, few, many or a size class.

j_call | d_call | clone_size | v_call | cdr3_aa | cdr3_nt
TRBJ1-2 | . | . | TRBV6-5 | CASEGGGSYGYTF | TGTGCCAGTGAAGGCGGGGGTAGCTATGGCTACACCTTC
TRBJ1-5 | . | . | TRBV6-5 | CASTWDISQPQHF | TGTGCCAGCACCTGGGACATCTCCCAGCCCCAGCATTTT
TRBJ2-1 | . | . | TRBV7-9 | CASSLVADEQFF | TGTGCCAGCAGCTTAGTAGCAGATGAGCAGTTCTTC
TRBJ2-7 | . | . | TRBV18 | CASSTSGRGSYEQYF | TGTGCCAGCTCCACCAGTGGGAGGGGGTCCTACGAGCAGTACTTC
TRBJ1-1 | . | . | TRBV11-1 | CASSLEGWINTEAFF | TGTGCCAGCAGCTTAGAGGGGTGGATCAACACTGAAGCTTTCTTT
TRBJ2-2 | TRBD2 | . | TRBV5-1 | CASSLIAGGAHTGELFF | TGCGCCAGCAGCTTGATAGCCGGGGGGGCGCACACCGGGGAGCTGTTTTTT
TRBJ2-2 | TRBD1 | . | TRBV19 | CASRRQGPQTGELFF | TGTGCCAGTAGGCGACAGGGGCCCCAAACCGGGGAGCTGTTTTTT
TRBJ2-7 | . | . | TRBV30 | CAWAPTGRHEQYF | TGTGCCTGGGCCCCGACAGGGAGGCACGAGCAGTACTTC
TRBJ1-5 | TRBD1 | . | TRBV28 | CASSLTRPSDRLRDQPQHF | TGTGCCAGCAGTTTAACCCGCCCTTCGGACAGGCTCAGAGATCAGCCCCAGCATTTT
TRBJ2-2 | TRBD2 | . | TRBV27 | CASSPPTGTSGRKAGELFF | TGTGCCAGCAGCCCCCCCACCGGGACTAGCGGGAGAAAGGCCGGGGAGCTGTTTTTT
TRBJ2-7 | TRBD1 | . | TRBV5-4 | CASSTRDRAAYEQYF | TGTGCCAGCAGCACCCGGGACAGGGCCGCCTACGAGCAGTACTTC
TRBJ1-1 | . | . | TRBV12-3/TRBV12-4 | CASSLSVNTEAFF | TGTGCCAGCAGTTTGTCGGTGAACACTGAAGCTTTCTTT
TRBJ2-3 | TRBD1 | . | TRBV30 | CAWSRTGSTSTDTQYF | TGTGCCTGGAGCAGGACAGGGAGTACTAGCACAGATACGCAGTATTTT
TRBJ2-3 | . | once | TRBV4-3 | CASSQLSLVGDTQYF | TGCGCCAGCAGCCAATTAAGCCTAGTCGGAGATACGCAGTATTTT
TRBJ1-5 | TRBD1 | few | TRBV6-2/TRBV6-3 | CASSYSTGNPFGQPQHF | TGTGCCAGCAGTTACTCGACAGGGAACCCCTTCGGCCAGCCCCAGCATTTT
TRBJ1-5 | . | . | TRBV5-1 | CASSPYGGDQPQHF | TGCGCCAGCAGCCCCTACGGGGGAGATCAGCCCCAGCATTTT
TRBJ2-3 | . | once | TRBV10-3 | CAISGGPARATDTQYF | TGTGCCATCAGTGGAGGGCCAGCGAGGGCCACAGATACGCAGTATTTT
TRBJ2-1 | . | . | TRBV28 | CASSLGSSPRNEQFF | TGTGCCAGCAGTCTGGGCTCTAGCCCTAGAAATGAGCAGTTCTTC
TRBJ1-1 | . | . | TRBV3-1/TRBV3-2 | CASSHGAGEAFF | TGTGCCAGCAGCCATGGCGCAGGAGAAGCTTTCTTT
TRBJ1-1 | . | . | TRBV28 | CASPKGGSSGEAFF | TGTGCCAGCCCCAAGGGGGGGTCTTCGGGTGAAGCTTTCTTT
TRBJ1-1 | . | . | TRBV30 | CAWSGVSEAFF | TGTGCCTGGAGTGGAGTCTCTGAAGCTTTCTTT
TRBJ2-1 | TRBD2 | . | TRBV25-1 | CASRERGGLIGLQDEQFF | TGTGCCAGCAGGGAGCGGGGGGGCCTAATCGGTTTACAGGATGAGCAGTTCTTC
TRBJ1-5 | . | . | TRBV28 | CASRPDDSYSNQPQHF | TGTGCCAGCAGACCAGATGACAGTTACTCCAATCAGCCCCAGCATTTT
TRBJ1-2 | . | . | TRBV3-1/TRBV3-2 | CASSQGPGYGYTF | TGTGCCAGCAGCCAAGGACCCGGGTATGGCTACACCTTC
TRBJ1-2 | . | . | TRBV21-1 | CASSKLFWTPINYGYTF | TGTGCCAGCAGCAAATTGTTTTGGACACCGATTAACTATGGCTACACCTTC
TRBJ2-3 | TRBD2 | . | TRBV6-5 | CASSYSGGGDKTQYF | TGTGCCAGCAGTTACTCGGGCGGGGGGGATAAGACGCAGTATTTT
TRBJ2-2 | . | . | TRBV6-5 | CASSLGGPTGELFF | TGTGCCAGCAGTCTCGGGGGACCTACCGGGGAGCTGTTTTTT
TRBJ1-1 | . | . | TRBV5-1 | CASSATGQGGTEAFF | TGCGCCAGCAGCGCGACAGGTCAAGGTGGCACTGAAGCTTTCTTT
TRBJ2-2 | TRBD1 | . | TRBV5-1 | CASRGTVSTGELFF | TGCGCCAGCAGGGGGACAGTGAGCACCGGGGAGCTGTTTTTT
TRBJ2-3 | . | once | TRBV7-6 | CASSLMQGKLADTQYF | TGTGCCAGCAGCTTAATGCAGGGCAAATTGGCAGATACGCAGTATTTT
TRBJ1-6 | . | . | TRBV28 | CASNSPPENSPLHF | TGTGCCAGCAATAGTCCACCGGAGAATTCACCCCTCCACTTT
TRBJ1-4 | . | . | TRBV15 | CATSRDVEAPLFF | TGTGCCACCAGCAGAGATGTTGAGGCCCCACTGTTTTTT
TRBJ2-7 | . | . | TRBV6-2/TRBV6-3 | CASSYSVFSSYEQYF | TGTGCCAGCAGTTACTCAGTCTTCAGCTCCTACGAGCAGTACTTC
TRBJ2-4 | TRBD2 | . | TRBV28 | CASSPYWTSDIQYF | TGTGCCAGCAGCCCGTATTGGACTAGCGACATTCAGTACTTC
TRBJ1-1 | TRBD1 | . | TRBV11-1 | CASSPLQGSTEAFF | TGTGCCAGCAGCCCATTACAGGGGTCCACTGAAGCTTTCTTT
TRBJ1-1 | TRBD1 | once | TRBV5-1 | CASSRIPTGVAEAFF | TGCGCCAGCAGCCGTATTCCAACAGGGGTGGCTGAAGCTTTCTTT
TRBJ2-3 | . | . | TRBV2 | CASSSGPDTQYF | TGTGCCAGCAGTTCAGGGCCAGATACGCAGTATTTT
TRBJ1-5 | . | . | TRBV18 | CASSPGRQGSNQPQHF | TGTGCCAGCTCACCAGGGCGGCAGGGGAGCAATCAGCCCCAGCATTTT
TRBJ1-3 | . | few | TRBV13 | CASSLSRDSGNTIYF | TGTGCCAGCAGCTTATCCCGGGACTCTGGAAACACCATATATTTT
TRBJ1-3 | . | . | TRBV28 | CASSRNTIYF | TGTGCCAGCAGCAGAAACACCATATATTTT
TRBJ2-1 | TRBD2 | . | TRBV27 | CARRGKRECYNEQFF | TGTGCCAGGCGGGGGAAACGGGAGTGTTACAATGAGCAGTTCTTC
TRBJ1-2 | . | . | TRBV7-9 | CASSLSPVEGGGYTF | TGTGCCAGCAGCTTAAGTCCGGTGGAAGGAGGGGGCTACACCTTC
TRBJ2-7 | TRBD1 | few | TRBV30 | CAWTQGKAHEQYF | TGTGCCTGGACACAGGGGAAGGCCCACGAGCAGTACTTC
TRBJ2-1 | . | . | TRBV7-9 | CASSWNLGAEQFF | TGTGCCAGCAGCTGGAATTTAGGAGCCGAGCAGTTCTTC
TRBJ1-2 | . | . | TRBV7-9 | CASSLKGTTDGYTF | TGTGCCAGCAGCCTAAAGGGGACAACCGATGGCTACACCTTC
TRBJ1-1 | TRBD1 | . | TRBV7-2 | CASSFHRGNTEAFF | TGTGCCAGCAGCTTCCACAGGGGGAACACTGAAGCTTTCTTT
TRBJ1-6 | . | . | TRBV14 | CASSQDQGLNSPLHF | TGTGCCAGCAGCCAAGATCAGGGGCTCAATTCACCCCTCCACTTT
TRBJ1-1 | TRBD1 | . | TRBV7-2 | CASSLLAGGQAFF | TGTGCCAGCAGCTTACTGGCAGGGGGCCAAGCTTTCTTT
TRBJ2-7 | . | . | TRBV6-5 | CASSSSAPSYEQYF | TGTGCCAGCAGTTCGTCAGCGCCATCCTACGAGCAGTACTTC